Below are 24 T cell receptor beta chains sequenced from a single sample in a study of CD4 T cells in relation to SARS-CoV-2 and coronaviruses. The unexposed donors gave CD4+ T cells in about 2010-2019, prior to COVID-19. This table comes from immunoSEQ multiplex PCR, and its TCRdb copy is limited to in-frame clones, with some not included. This sample has some 65,000 clones, with about 89% found just once. Sequenced sample: memory CD4+ T cells from PBMCs. The receptor set was obtained from a human donor in good health.

J is TRBJ2-5 and V is TRBV7-9, with 8 bases that match TRBD1. Germline CDR1 is SEHNR and CDR2 is FQNEAQ (reference sequence). After removal of 5 bases from V and 1 base from J, the junction contained 6 bases not matched to a gene. This CDR3 comprises 15 residues. This chain's CDR3 is CASSLIGQGQETQYF. CDR3 coding DNA: TGTGCCAGCAGCCTCATAGGACAGGGCCAAGAGACCCAGTACTTC.

The chain has TRBV9 and TRBJ2-7; 10 nucleotides line up with TRBD1. Per germline, CDR1 SGDLS and CDR2 YYNGEE. The trim removed 3 bases at V and 3 bases at J, leaving 9 bases unmatched. The CDR3 is made up of 16 amino acids. The CDR3 spells CASSAPEGQGLYEQYF. CDR3 DNA: TGTGCCAGCAGCGCTCCCGAGGGACAGGGGCTCTACGAGCAGTACTTC.

The chain carries TRBV7-9 and TRBJ1-5; D is ambiguous. The CDR3 loop spans 14 amino acids. The germline gives CDR1 SEHNR, CDR2 FQNEAQ (reference sequence). V was cut by 1 base and J by 6 bases, with 10 bases left in between. The CDR3 nucleotides are TGTGCCAGCAGCTTAGGGCCCCTGGGTCAGCCCCAGCATTTT. Amino acids: CASSLGPLGQPQHF.

The chain links TRBV7-2 to TRBJ2-1; no reliable D call. This CDR3 has 12 amino acids. Trimming cost V 4 bases and J 8 bases, with 9 bases left between them. Germline CDR1 SGHTA, CDR2 FQGNSA. The CDR3 region is CASSSQRDEQFF. In DNA, the CDR3 is TGTGCCAGCAGCTCTCAAAGGGATGAGCAGTTCTTC.

This chain connects TRBV19 to TRBJ1-6; 9 nucleotides match TRBD1. This CDR3 is built from 14 residues. Germline trimming cut 5 bases from V and 10 bases from J; bases unmatched to any gene: 6. Germline V gene sequence: CDR1 LNHDA, CDR2 SQIVND (reference sequence). As DNA, the CDR3 is TGTGCCAGTAGTCCGACAGGGGGTTACTCACCCCTCCACTTT. Amino acid sequence: CASSPTGGYSPLHF. The full variable domain, with the rest looked up from reference TRBV19 and TRBJ1-6, is DGGITQSPKYLFRKEGQNVTLSCEQNLNHDAMYWYRQDPGQGLRLIYYSQIVNDFQKGDIAEGYSVSREKKESFPLTVTSAQKNPTAFYLCASSPTGGYSPLHFGNGTRLTVT.

The rearrangement links TRBV9 to TRBJ2-6; the match to TRBD2 covers 14 bases. The CDR3 runs 20 residues. Germline assignment: CDR1 SGDLS and CDR2 YYNGEE. The V segment lost 3 bases and the J segment 0 bases; nucleotides outside the gene matches: 8. CDR3 DNA sequence: TGTGCCAGCAGCGCGGGACTAGCGGGGGCCTTGCCCTCTGGGGCCAACGTCCTGACTTTC. Protein sequence: CASSAGLAGALPSGANVLTF. The whole variable domain, filled in from reference TRBV9 and TRBJ2-6, reads DSGVTQTPKHLITATGQRVTLRCSPRSGDLSVYWYQQSLDQGLQFLIQYYNGEERAKGNILERFSAQQFPDLHSELNLSSLELGDSALYFCASSAGLAGALPSGANVLTFGAGSRLTVL.

The chain links TRBV5-1 to TRBJ1-4; D is perhaps TRBD1 (5 bases). The CDR3 contains 16 residues. Trimming left V 4 bases short and J 1 base short, with 14 bases between. In germline, CDR1 is SGHRS, CDR2 YFSETQ. CDR3: CASSLSLQGTNEKLFF. In nucleotides, the CDR3 is TGCGCCAGCAGCCTCTCCCTCCAGGGAACTAATGAAAAACTGTTTTTT.

This chain uses TRBV3-1 (or the pseudogene TRBV3-2) with TRBJ2-1; 14 nucleotides match TRBD2. With 0 bases clipped from V and 4 bases from J, the junction kept 5 bases outside the gene matches. CDR1 and CDR2 (germline): LGHDT, YNNKEL (reference sequence). The CDR3 has 18 residues. The CDR3 region is CASSQDGLAGGGYNEQFF. The CDR3 DNA sequence: TGTGCCAGCAGCCAAGATGGACTAGCGGGAGGAGGATACAATGAGCAGTTCTTC.

The table lists this clone with a few counts. The chain's CDR3 is CASSEDRAAYNEQFF. The CDR3 DNA follows: TGTGCCAGTAGTGAGGACAGGGCCGCCTACAATGAGCAGTTCTTC. J is TRBJ2-1 and V is TRBV19; 8 nucleotides align to TRBD1. Germline V gene lookup returns CDR1 LNHDA and CDR2 SQIVND (reference sequence). The junction had 5 bases not matched to a gene; V was cut back by 5 bases and J by 2 bases. The CDR3 has 15 residues.

This clone was observed a handful of times. The J gene is TRBJ2-3, the V gene TRBV5-4; 7 bases are shared with TRBD2. This CDR3 is built from 15 residues. Germline V gives CDR1 SGHNT, CDR2 YYREEE (reference sequence). After removal of 4 bases from V and 1 base from J, the junction contained 6 bases not matched to a gene. The CDR3: CASSPTAGRTDTQYF. For the CDR3, the DNA is TGTGCCAGCAGCCCCACAGCGGGGCGCACAGATACGCAGTATTTT.

This clone was seen only once. The J gene is TRBJ2-5, the V gene TRBV5-1; D is unclear. Germline CDR1 SGHRS, CDR2 YFSETQ. Deletions cut 4 bases from V and 5 bases from J, with 15 bases between. The CDR3 is made up of 14 amino acids. CDR3 coding DNA: TGCGCCAGCAGCCCTGTAGGTGGGCGGGAGACCCAGTACTTC. The encoded protein is CASSPVGGRETQYF.

This rearrangement joins TRBV5-1 to TRBJ2-1; D unresolved. Per germline, CDR1 SGHRS and CDR2 YFSETQ. V lost 1 base and J lost 0, with 5 bases in between. The CDR3 length is 14 residues. The CDR3 DNA is TGCGCCAGCAGCTTGTTGAGCTCCTACAATGAGCAGTTCTTC. This codes for CASSLLSSYNEQFF.

The V gene is TRBV29-1, the J gene TRBJ1-6; 9 bases fit TRBD1. Germline values: CDR1 SQVTM, CDR2 ANQGSEA. Germline trimming cut 6 bases from V and 7 bases from J; bases unmatched to any gene: 7. The CDR3 length is 14 residues. CDR3 sequence: CSVSWGQGNSPLHF. The CDR3 DNA sequence: TGCAGCGTCTCGTGGGGACAGGGAAATTCACCCCTCCACTTT.

This clone was seen only a few times. This chain uses TRBV18 with TRBJ2-7; TRBD1 might be the D (6 bases). Germline V lookup: CDR1 KGHSH, CDR2 LQKENI. V was shortened by 0 bases and J by 1 base, with 10 bases between the two germline ends. The CDR3 has 15 residues. Here the CDR3 DNA reads TGTGCCAGCTCACCACCCAGGGGATATTCCTACGAGCAGTACTTC. Translated: CASSPPRGYSYEQYF.

The gene calls are TRBV7-8 and TRBJ1-2; D call uncertain. V shed 5 bases and J shed 0 bases, with 25 bases lying between them. This CDR3 region has 19 residues. The germline V gene encodes CDR1 SGHVS and CDR2 FQNEAQ. The CDR3 DNA is TGTGCCAGCAGCCGAGCTGCAGGAAACGTCTACGGATCTAACTATGGCTACACCTTC. Its protein is CASSRAAGNVYGSNYGYTF.

CDR3 residues: CASSMGPGGGPQETQYF. As DNA, the CDR3 is TGTGCCAGTAGTATGGGTCCTGGCGGGGGGCCGCAAGAGACCCAGTACTTC. The chain employs TRBV19 and TRBJ2-5; 8 bases match TRBD2. Germline V CDR1 and CDR2: LNHDA, SQIVND (reference sequence). V dropped 3 bases and J dropped 2; count of bases not matched to a gene: 11. The CDR3 is made up of 17 amino acids.

Notes on this clone: Likely a read error: the CDR3 ends without its conserved phenylalanine or tryptophan. The limits of the CDR3 on the DNA are not certain, so only TCRdb's listed CDR3 is given. The V call is TRBV29-1, the J call TRBJ2-7; the table names TRBD1, a call not compared with the DNA. The CDR3 sequence runs 11 residues, both termini included. CDR1 and CDR2 from the germline V gene are SQVTM and ANQGSEA. The CDR3: CSVVYQGQSSI.

The J gene is TRBJ2-2, the V gene TRBV5-1, with D unresolved. CDR3 length equals 12 residues. Trimming shortened V by 4 bases and J by 2 bases, and 3 bases separated the two germline ends. CDR1 and CDR2 (germline): SGHRS, YFSETQ. In DNA, the CDR3 is TGCGCCAGCAGCCTAAACACCGGGGAGCTGTTTTTT. Protein product: CASSLNTGELFF.

This chain connects TRBV28 to TRBJ1-2; D is ambiguous. Germline lookup yields CDR1 MDHEN and CDR2 SYDVKM. The V and J ends lost 6 bases and 6 bases respectively, with 14 bases between them. CDR3 length: 13 amino acids. The CDR3 loop is CASSLGGPDGYTF. CDR3 nucleotide sequence: TGTGCCAGCAGCTTAGGAGGCCCCGATGGCTACACCTTC.

The chain uses TRBV4-1 and TRBJ1-2; D gene unclear. Germline lookup yields CDR1 MGHRA and CDR2 YSYEKL. With 4 bases removed from V and 1 base from J, the gap between germline ends came to 13 bases. This CDR3 is built from 15 residues. The CDR3 loop is CASSPGSGINYGYTF. DNA for the CDR3: TGCGCCAGCAGCCCTGGATCGGGAATTAACTATGGCTACACCTTC.

The chain links TRBV18 to TRBJ1-6, with unresolved D. The germline V and J ends were trimmed by 3 bases and 9 bases, with 12 bases remaining between them. CDR1 is KGHSH, CDR2 LQKENI, per germline. This CDR3 has 14 amino acids. CDR3 in amino acids: CASSPRVISSPLHF. The CDR3 DNA follows: TGTGCCAGCTCACCGAGGGTAATCAGTTCACCCCTCCACTTT.

This clone was detected only a few times. J is TRBJ2-2 and V is TRBV27, with D maybe TRBD2 (6 bases). Per the germline V gene, CDR1 is MNHEY and CDR2 is SMNVEV (reference sequence). The CDR3 covers 14 residues. V was trimmed by 3 bases and J by 3 bases, leaving 8 bases between them. CDR3 nucleotides: TGTGCCAGCAGTTTCCGGAGGGACACCGGGGAGCTGTTTTTT. Translated: CASSFRRDTGELFF.

The chain links TRBV19 to TRBJ2-5, with D unclear. This CDR3 is built from 13 residues. V was trimmed by 5 bases and J by 1 base, leaving 8 bases between them. Germline-derived CDR1 and CDR2 are LNHDA and SQIVND (reference sequence). This CDR3 reads CASSQDGQETQYF. In nucleotides, the CDR3 is TGTGCCAGTAGTCAGGACGGCCAAGAGACCCAGTACTTC.

The chain combines TRBV2 with TRBJ2-5; TRBD2 matches 10 bases. CDR3 size: 13 residues. Germline CDR1 and CDR2: SNHLY and FYNNEI. J lost 2 bases, V lost 9 bases, and 3 bases had no gene match. CDR3 in amino acids: CASSGGLQETQYF. The CDR3 region has the DNA TGTGCCAGTAGCGGGGGGCTACAAGAGACCCAGTACTTC.